The source of this T cell receptor (beta chain) is a study of beta chain features in type 1 diabetes. Study-wide background: Patient and healthy donor groups were alike in age, gender and cell yields. All samples together contributed 107,917,701 sorted cells for examination.

This CDR3 is 12 amino acids long. V lost 0 bases to trimming and J lost 7 bases, with 7 bases between them. Germline loops: CDR1 SGHDN, CDR2 FVKESK. Sequencing targeted expressed TCRB transcripts, as all isolated RNA had been reverse transcribed. The protocol was immunoSEQ multiplex PCR, while the TCRdb copy is restricted to in-frame clones and leaves out a portion. The sample records about 160,000 clones, over 7.5% being singletons. Sorted cells reached over 95% purity in every population. The chain is built from TRBV14 and TRBJ2-7; no clear D. Sequenced sample: central memory CD4+ T cells from blood. This receptor was identified in a woman in her late teens or twenties in good health. This CDR3 is CASSQEPEEQYF. DNA of the CDR3: TGTGCCAGCAGCCAAGAACCGGAGGAGCAGTACTTC.